This record looks at one T cell receptor beta chain sequence and its context. The target antigen is unknown. Healthy and HIV-negative, the adult donors had no recent acute infections or vaccinations. The sample is drawn from a study of shared clonotypes between healthy human individuals. Study-level findings and limits: A handful of donors showed sharing of about 4.6% of naive CD4 clonotypes. The study generally estimated greater richness for naive than memory subsets.

The method was immunoSEQ multiplex PCR; TCRdb's version includes in-frame clones alone and lacks a portion of them. Among under 850,000 clones, approximately 72% were seen once, and the ten largest hold under 2%. Per germline, CDR1 LNHDA and CDR2 SQIVND (reference sequence). This CDR3 is built from 15 residues. J lost 4 bases, V lost 1 base, and 7 bases had no gene match. V gene TRBV19 combines with J gene TRBJ2-7; TRBD2 agrees at 7 bases. Material for sequencing was memory CD4+ T cells sorted from blood. Sample subset: CD45RA-negative fraction. The clonotype originates from a woman in her twenties or thirties in good health. CDR3 sequence reads: CASSIGASGEYEQYF. CDR3 nucleotides: TGTGCCAGTAGTATAGGTGCTAGCGGAGAATACGAGCAGTACTTC.